The clone carrying this T cell receptor (beta chain) was observed a handful of times. This sample was taken from a study of regulatory T cells in long-lasting Graves disease. Across the whole study: Prior antithyroid drug treatment in newly diagnosed Graves' patients lasted under 3 months.

Time point here: newly diagnosed GD, antithyroid drugs for less than 3 months. After RNA was extracted from PBMCs, the TCR library was made from it. CDR3 length: 16 residues. In germline, CDR1 is SGHRS, CDR2 YFSETQ. V dropped 0 bases and J dropped 5 bases, with 17 bases sitting between them. Arm-PCR with iRepertoire HTBI primers amplified the CDR3 regions for these TCR beta libraries. TCRdb processed the multiplex PCR reads anew with MiXCR; each CDR3 protein has one entry. The table records 680,000 or so distinct CDR3 sequences, 16% of them present only once. This sample was also put to use in a study of T cells in Graves' hyperthyroidism and ophthalmopathy. This second study says: HTBI primers were employed in a first-round RT-PCR of the TCR CDR3. In the blood, most expanded thyroid clonotypes above 0.001 appeared as well.

The rearrangement links TRBV5-1 to TRBJ2-5; D gene uncertain. Material: peripheral blood mononuclear cells (PBMCs), obtained at new diagnosis, from a patient treated with antithyroid drugs. The clonotype originates from a woman in her twenties or thirties with Graves disease. CDR3 region: CASSLGLDWAWETQYF. For the CDR3, the DNA is TGCGCCAGCAGCTTGGGCCTAGATTGGGCGTGGGAGACCCAGTACTTC.